The entry below describes one TCR beta chain. Antigen: not known. Per germline, CDR1 MNHNS and CDR2 SASEGT. The CDR3 is 15 amino acids. V gave up 5 bases and J gave up 3 bases, with 14 bases separating them. The record originates from a study of a mutant IDH1 vaccine in newly diagnosed glioma. Overall study: Earlier treatment was radiotherapy, temozolomide, or both, with most getting both.

Time point specified: week 35, safety follow-up. What each vaccine dose contained was 300 ug of mutant IDH1 20-mer peptide, accompanied by topical imiquimod. Measured with immunoSEQ multiplex PCR; TCRdb has only the in-frame clones, and not every one. The table records 29,000 or so clones, around three quarters of them present only once. This TCR was recovered from a middle-aged man with glioma. The genes are TRBV6-1 and TRBJ1-5; no reliable D call. Here the sequenced sample was PBMCs, taken from a glioma patient whose treatment included an IDH1 peptide vaccine. The CDR3 nucleotides are TGTGCCAGCAGTCCCTGGCAGGCGTTCAATCAGCCCCAGCATTTT. Encoded protein: CASSPWQAFNQPQHF.